The source of this T cell receptor beta chain is a study of blood T cell repertoires in COVID-19. Overall study context: Both acute and convalescent COVID-19 samples were obtained from the United States, Italy and Spain. PBMCs, B-cell-depleted T cells, or T cells provided the cDNA or gDNA that made up the material.

The germline V gene encodes CDR1 SGHRS and CDR2 YFSETQ. Trimming cost V 2 bases and J 1 base; bases outside gene matches: 3. The CDR3 runs 15 residues. Under the authors' procedure: The authors estimated nucleated cell counts from reference gene primer amplification. Data came from immunoSEQ multiplex PCR; TCRdb stores just in-frame clones and leaves some out. Clone size and the V and J calls come from that table; the DNA yielded D and trimming. Of 110,000 or so clones listed, 75% to 90% are singletons. Sequencing input: peripheral blood. The chain employs TRBV5-1 and TRBJ1-1, with 9 bases identical to TRBD1. The sequence was obtained from a woman between 40 and 55 years old with acute or convalescent COVID-19. DNA for the CDR3: TGCGCCAGCAGCTTCCAGGGACAGGGGAACACTGAAGCTTTCTTT. It specifies CASSFQGQGNTEAFF. Using reference TRBV5-1 and TRBJ1-1 for the parts outside the CDR3, the full variable domain is KAGVTQTPRYLIKTRGQQVTLSCSPISGHRSVSWYQQTPGQGLQFLFEYFSETQRNKGNFPGRFSGRQFSNSRSEMNVSTLELGDSALYLCASSFQGQGNTEAFFGQGTRLTVV.